Presented here are 14 T cell receptor beta chains from one specimen sequenced in a study of cytomegalovirus exposure and HLA in healthy donors. PCR primers comprised 60 Vbeta and 13 Jbeta primers. Only in-frame clones appear in the TCRdb table, and some are missing; sequencing was by immunoSEQ multiplex PCR. The table shows 80,000 to 100,000 clones, with around 84% occurring only once. Sequencing used PBMCs. All receptors come from a human donor in good health.

This chain joins TRBV27 and TRBJ2-7, with D possibly TRBD2 on 6 matching bases. This CDR3 spans 14 amino acids. V was trimmed by 5 bases and J by 6 bases, leaving 17 bases between them. CDR1 and CDR2 from the germline V gene are MNHEY and SMNVEV (reference sequence). CDR3 in amino acids: CASSPAGNEREQYF. DNA for the CDR3: TGTGCCAGCAGTCCCGCGGGGAATGAGCGCGAGCAGTACTTC.

CDR3 DNA: TGTGCCAGCAGCTTAACTGGCGGGAGGATAGTGGAGACCCAGTACTTC. It encodes CASSLTGGRIVETQYF. V gene TRBV13 combines with J gene TRBJ2-5; TRBD2 agrees at 8 bases. The CDR3 runs 16 residues. From germline, CDR1 is PRHDT and CDR2 FYEKMQ (reference sequence). J lost 5 bases, V lost 2 bases, and 10 bases had no gene match.

This chain links TRBV19 with TRBJ2-3, with 9 bases fitting TRBD2. CDR1 and CDR2 (germline): LNHDA, SQIVND (reference sequence). V lost 4 bases to trimming and J lost 2 bases; unmatched junction nucleotides: 4. This CDR3 has 15 residues. This chain's CDR3 is CASSSGRADTDTQYF. The CDR3 DNA is TGTGCCAGTAGTAGCGGGAGGGCAGACACAGATACGCAGTATTTT. Full variable domain (missing parts from reference TRBV19 and TRBJ2-3): DGGITQSPKYLFRKEGQNVTLSCEQNLNHDAMYWYRQDPGQGLRLIYYSQIVNDFQKGDIAEGYSVSREKKESFPLTVTSAQKNPTAFYLCASSSGRADTDTQYFGPGTRLTVL.

V and J are TRBV13 and TRBJ1-5, with D possibly TRBD1 on 6 matching bases. The V and J ends lost 6 bases and 6 bases respectively, with 18 bases between them. The germline V gene has CDR1 PRHDT and CDR2 FYEKMQ (reference sequence). There are 15 residues in the CDR3. CDR3 nucleotide sequence: TGTGCCAGCAGTATAGGGGGTGGGGACGGTCAGCCCCAGCATTTT. Protein product: CASSIGGGDGQPQHF.

The V and J genes are TRBV5-6 and TRBJ2-7, with D possibly TRBD2 on 6 matching bases. CDR3 length: 16 amino acids. Germline V gives CDR1 SGHDT, CDR2 YYEEEE. V gave up 0 bases and J gave up 7 bases, with 20 bases separating them. CDR3 DNA sequence: TGTGCCAGCAGCTTGGTTCCACCCAAGGAGGGAATAGAGCAGTACTTC. Amino acid sequence: CASSLVPPKEGIEQYF.

The V and J genes are TRBV18 and TRBJ2-2; a weak D match, TRBD1 (6 bases). This CDR3 is 15 amino acids long. The V end was cut by 3 bases, the J end by 5 bases, with 13 bases between. Germline values: CDR1 KGHSH, CDR2 LQKENI. The CDR3 DNA follows: TGTGCCAGCTCACCCAGCAGGGGAAGGACCGGGGAGCTGTTTTTT. The encoded protein is CASSPSRGRTGELFF.

A remark on this clone: One end of the junction fails to match germline, which may point to a read error. The rearrangement links TRBV4-3 to TRBJ2-5, with TRBD2 matching over 11 bases. The CDR3 runs 18 residues. Germline V gene lookup returns CDR1 LGHNA and CDR2 YSLEER. CDR3 coding DNA: TGCGTCAGCAGCCAAGATATGCCCCCTACTAGCGGGAGACAGGCCCAGTACTTC. Protein sequence: CVSSQDMPPTSGRQAQYF.

This clone appeared once. The V call is TRBV5-3, the J call TRBJ1-2; tentatively, D is TRBD1 (5 bases). TRBV5-3 is recorded as an ORF, its role being uncertain. The length of the CDR3 is 15 residues. V was cut by 4 bases and J by 5 bases, with 18 bases left in between. CDR3 loop: CARSLWGVRGYGYTF. The CDR3 bases are TGTGCCAGAAGCCTCTGGGGAGTTCGGGGGTATGGCTACACCTTC.

The genes are TRBV6-6 and TRBJ2-3; no firm D call. Trimming removed 6 bases from V and 3 bases from J, with 7 bases in between. Germline assignment: CDR1 MNHNY and CDR2 SVGAGI (reference sequence). The CDR3 consists of 12 residues. For the CDR3, the DNA is TGTGCCAGCAGCCAGTATACAGATACGCAGTATTTT. Residues: CASSQYTDTQYF.

The DNA of the CDR3 is TGTGCCAGCAGCCGTCGGACAGATTCAGGGGAGCAGTACTTC. This encodes CASSRRTDSGEQYF. V is TRBV7-8 and J is TRBJ2-7, with D maybe TRBD1 (6 bases). Germline CDR1 and CDR2: SGHVS and FQNEAQ. The CDR3 sequence is 14 residues long. Trimming shortened V by 5 bases and J by 7 bases, and 18 bases separated the two germline ends.

The rearrangement uses TRBV7-2 and TRBJ1-5, with D maybe TRBD1 (6 bases). The CDR3 extends over 17 amino acids. Trimming took off 5 bases at V and 3 bases at J, with 20 bases between the two ends. Looked up from germline, CDR1 is SGHTA and CDR2 is FQGNSA. In DNA, the CDR3 is TGTGCCAGCAGCGCCCTACAGGGCCGGGGTAACAATCAGCCCCAGCATTTT. Its protein product is CASSALQGRGNNQPQHF.

The chain combines TRBV7-8 with TRBJ2-7, with a tentative D call TRBD1 (6 bases). The germline V gene has CDR1 SGHVS and CDR2 FQNEAQ. The CDR3 length is 15 residues. V lost 2 bases and J lost 2, with 13 bases in between. As DNA, the CDR3 is TGTGCCAGCAGCTTATGGGTGGGGGCGACCTACGAGCAGTACTTC. Its translation is CASSLWVGATYEQYF.

This clone was observed a handful of times. This chain connects TRBV7-2 to TRBJ2-2, with TRBD2 matching over 8 bases. Unmatched junction bases numbered 7, after V lost 5 bases and J lost 5 bases. The CDR3 consists of 15 residues. Germline values: CDR1 SGHTA, CDR2 FQGNSA. The CDR3 region is CASSLGLGGTGELFF. In DNA form, the CDR3 reads TGTGCCAGCAGCCTGGGACTAGGCGGAACCGGGGAGCTGTTTTTT.

The chain is built from TRBV7-9 and TRBJ2-7; TRBD1 matches at 7 bases. The CDR3 is 15 residues long. The J segment lost 4 bases and the V segment lost 5 bases, leaving 11 bases of the junction unmatched. Germline CDR1 SEHNR, CDR2 FQNEAQ (reference sequence). CDR3 in amino acids: CASSPGEGARYEQYF. The CDR3, as DNA: TGTGCCAGCAGCCCAGGAGAGGGGGCAAGGTACGAGCAGTACTTC. Drawing the rest from reference TRBV7-9 and TRBJ2-7, the complete variable domain is DTGVSQNPRHKITKRGQNVTFRCDPISEHNRLYWYRQTLGQGPEFLTYFQNEAQLEKSRLLSDRFSAERPKGSFSTLEIQRTEQGDSAMYLCASSPGEGARYEQYFGPGTRLTVT.